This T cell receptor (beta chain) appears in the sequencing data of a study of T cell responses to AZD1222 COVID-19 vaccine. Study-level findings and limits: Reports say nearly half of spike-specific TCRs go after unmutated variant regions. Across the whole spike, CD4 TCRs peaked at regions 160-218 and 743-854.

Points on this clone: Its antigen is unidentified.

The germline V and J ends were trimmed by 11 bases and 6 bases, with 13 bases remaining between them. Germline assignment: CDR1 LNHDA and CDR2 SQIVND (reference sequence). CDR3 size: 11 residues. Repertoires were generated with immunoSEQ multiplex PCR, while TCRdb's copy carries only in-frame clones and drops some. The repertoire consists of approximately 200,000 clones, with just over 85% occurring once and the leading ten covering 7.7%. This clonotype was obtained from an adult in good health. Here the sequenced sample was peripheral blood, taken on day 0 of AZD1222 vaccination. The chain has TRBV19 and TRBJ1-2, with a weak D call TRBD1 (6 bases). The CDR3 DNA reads TGTGCCCTGGGGGCAGCCGATGGCTACACCTTC. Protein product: CALGAADGYTF. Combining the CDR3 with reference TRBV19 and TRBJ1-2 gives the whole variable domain DGGITQSPKYLFRKEGQNVTLSCEQNLNHDAMYWYRQDPGQGLRLIYYSQIVNDFQKGDIAEGYSVSREKKESFPLTVTSAQKNPTAFYLCALGAADGYTFGSGTRLTVV.